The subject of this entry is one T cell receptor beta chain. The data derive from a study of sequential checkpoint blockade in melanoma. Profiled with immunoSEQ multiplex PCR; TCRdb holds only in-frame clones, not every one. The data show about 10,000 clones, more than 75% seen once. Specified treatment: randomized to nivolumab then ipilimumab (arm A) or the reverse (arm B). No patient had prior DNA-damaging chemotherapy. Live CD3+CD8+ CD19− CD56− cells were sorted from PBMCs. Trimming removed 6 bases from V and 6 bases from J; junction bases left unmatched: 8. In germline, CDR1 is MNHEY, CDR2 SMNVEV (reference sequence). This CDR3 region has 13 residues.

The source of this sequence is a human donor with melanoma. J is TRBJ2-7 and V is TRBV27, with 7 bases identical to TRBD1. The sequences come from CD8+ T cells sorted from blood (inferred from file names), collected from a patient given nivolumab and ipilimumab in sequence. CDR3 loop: CASRPRGTGEQYF. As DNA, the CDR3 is TGTGCCAGCAGGCCCAGGGGGACCGGCGAGCAGTACTTC.